This T cell receptor beta chain stems from a study of regulatory T cells in long-lasting Graves disease. V lost 7 bases to trimming and J lost 5 bases; unmatched junction nucleotides: 11. Germline assignment: CDR1 LNHDA and CDR2 SQIVND (reference sequence). This CDR3 comprises 15 residues. Sample time point: newly diagnosed GD, antithyroid drugs for less than 3 months. The TCR library was made from RNA extracted from PBMCs. A few counts support this clonotype. Building of the TCR beta libraries involved iRepertoire HTBI primers and Arm-PCR of CDR3 regions. TCRdb reanalysed the multiplex PCR reads using MiXCR and keeps one entry per CDR3 protein. The table lists 400,000 to 550,000 distinct CDR3 sequences, about 15% of them singletons. These same records also appear under a second study, on T cells in Graves' hyperthyroidism and ophthalmopathy.

This sample comprised peripheral blood mononuclear cells (PBMCs), obtained at new diagnosis, from a patient treated with antithyroid drugs. V usage is TRBV19 and J usage is TRBJ2-1; 7 positions match TRBD1. This TCR was recovered from a woman aged 25 to 39 with Graves disease. The CDR3 loop is CASTPVRGQHNEQFF. CDR3 nucleotide sequence: TGTGCCAGTACCCCCGTTAGGGGACAGCACAATGAGCAGTTCTTC.